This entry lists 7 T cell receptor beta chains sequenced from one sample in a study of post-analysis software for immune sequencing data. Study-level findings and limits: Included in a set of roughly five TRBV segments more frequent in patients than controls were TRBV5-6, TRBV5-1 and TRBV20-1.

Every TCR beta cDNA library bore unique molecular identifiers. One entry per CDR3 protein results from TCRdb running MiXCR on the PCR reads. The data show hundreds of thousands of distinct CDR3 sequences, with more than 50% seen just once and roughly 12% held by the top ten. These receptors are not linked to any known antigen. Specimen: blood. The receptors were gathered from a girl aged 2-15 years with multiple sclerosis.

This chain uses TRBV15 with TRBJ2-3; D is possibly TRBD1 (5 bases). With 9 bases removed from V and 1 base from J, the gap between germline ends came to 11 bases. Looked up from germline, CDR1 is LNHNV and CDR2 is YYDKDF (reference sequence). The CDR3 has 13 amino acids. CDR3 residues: CATGAERTDTQYF. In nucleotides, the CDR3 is TGTGCCACAGGGGCTGAGCGCACAGATACGCAGTATTTT.

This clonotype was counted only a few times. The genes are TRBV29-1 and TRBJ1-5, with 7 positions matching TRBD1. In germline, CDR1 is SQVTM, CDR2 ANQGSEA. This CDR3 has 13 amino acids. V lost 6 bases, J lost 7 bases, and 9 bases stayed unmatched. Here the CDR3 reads CSVGAGGGQPQHF. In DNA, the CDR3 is TGCAGCGTCGGTGCAGGGGGGGGACAGCCCCAGCATTTT.

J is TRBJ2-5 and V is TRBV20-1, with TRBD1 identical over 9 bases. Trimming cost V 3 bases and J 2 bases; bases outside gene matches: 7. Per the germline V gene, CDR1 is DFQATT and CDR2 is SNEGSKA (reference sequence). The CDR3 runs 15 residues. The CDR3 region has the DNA TGCAGTGCTAGGGGACAGGGTAACTCTCAAGAGACCCAGTACTTC. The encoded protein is CSARGQGNSQETQYF.

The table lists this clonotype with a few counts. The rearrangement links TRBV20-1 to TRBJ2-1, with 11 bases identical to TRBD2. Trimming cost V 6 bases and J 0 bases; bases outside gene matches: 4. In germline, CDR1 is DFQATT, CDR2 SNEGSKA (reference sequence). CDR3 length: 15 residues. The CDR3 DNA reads TGCAGTGCCCGGGGACTAGCGGACTCCTACAATGAGCAGTTCTTC. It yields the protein CSARGLADSYNEQFF.

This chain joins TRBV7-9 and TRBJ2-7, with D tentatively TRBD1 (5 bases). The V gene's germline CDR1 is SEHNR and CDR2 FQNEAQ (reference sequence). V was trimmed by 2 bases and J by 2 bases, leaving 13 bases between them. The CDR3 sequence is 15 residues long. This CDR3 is CASSLNQQGPYEQYF. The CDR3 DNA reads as TGTGCCAGCAGCTTAAACCAGCAGGGCCCCTACGAGCAGTACTTC.

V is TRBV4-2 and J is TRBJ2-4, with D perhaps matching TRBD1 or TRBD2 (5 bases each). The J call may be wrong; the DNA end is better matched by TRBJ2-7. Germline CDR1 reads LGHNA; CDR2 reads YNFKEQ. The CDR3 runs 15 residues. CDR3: CASSQSGPSYYEQYF. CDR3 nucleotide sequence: TGTGCCAGCAGCCAATCAGGGCCTAGCTATTACGAGCAGTACTTC.

CDR3 coding DNA: TGCAGTGCTAACGAGTGGAAAGCCAAAAACATTCAGTACTTC. It encodes CSANEWKAKNIQYF. The chain combines TRBV20-1 with TRBJ2-4; no firm D call. The CDR3 covers 14 residues. CDR1 is DFQATT and CDR2 is SNEGSKA in the germline V gene (reference sequence). Trimming shortened V by 4 bases and J by 0 bases, and 10 bases separated the two germline ends.